This T cell receptor beta chain was captured by sequencing in a study of T cell repertoires in cytomegalovirus infection. Overall study: Used in the study were CMV epitopes, some recently identified and HLA-C-restricted, others well-studied and HLA-B-restricted. Matching HLA type, along with CMV infection, was indicated by public TCR beta signatures. Study results and limitations: There were carriers of CMV plus the relevant HLA, and cumulative public TCR beta family frequency identified them. Clonotypes of TCR beta that were HLA-C-restricted and CMV-specific dominated the ex vivo response.

This clonotype was seen a few times. What it binds is unknown. TCRdb independently ran MiXCR on the reads; one entry per CDR3 protein. The sample contains some 900,000 distinct CDR3 sequences, about 33% of which appear only once. Sequenced material: cultured CD8+ T cells from PBMCs, taken from culture after CMV antigen stimulation. The sequence came from a human donor in good health (CMV status not recorded). Some clones in this sample may be carry-over from other donors' samples.

The CDR3 nucleotides read TGCAGCGTTGATATTCGGGGAAGGAACGAGCAGTACTTC. It translates to CSVDIRGRNEQYF. The V gene is TRBV29-1, the J gene TRBJ2-7; tentative D call: TRBD2 (5 bases). Trimming took 3 bases from V and 5 from J, leaving 14 bases between them. Germline values: CDR1 SQVTM, CDR2 ANQGSEA. CDR3 size: 13 residues.